These 15 T cell receptor beta chains were all obtained from the same sample, sequenced in a study of blood T cell repertoires in COVID-19. Only in-frame clones appear in the TCRdb table, and some are missing; sequencing was by immunoSEQ multiplex PCR. The data contain over 300,000 clones, roughly 90% of them singletons. The specimen was PBMCs or T cells enriched from blood (not recorded which). Receptors originate from a woman under 40 with acute COVID-19.

V and J are TRBV4-3 and TRBJ1-4; TRBD1 agrees at 8 bases. J gave up 7 bases and V 0 bases, and 7 bases lay outside the gene matches. The CDR3 is 16 amino acids. Germline CDR1 LGHNA, CDR2 YSLEER. For the CDR3, the DNA is TGCGCCAGCAGCCAAGATACGACAGGGGCTGGTGAAAAACTGTTTTTT. Translation: CASSQDTTGAGEKLFF.

The rearrangement joins TRBV18 to TRBJ2-3; 14 bases match TRBD2. The CDR3 extends over 16 amino acids. With 3 bases clipped from V and 4 bases from J, the junction kept 3 bases outside the gene matches. Germline V gene lookup returns CDR1 KGHSH and CDR2 LQKENI. CDR3 in DNA: TGTGCCAGCTCACCCGGGACTAGCGGGGGTGCAGATACGCAGTATTTT. Translation gives CASSPGTSGGADTQYF. Combining the CDR3 with reference TRBV18 and TRBJ2-3 gives the whole variable domain NAGVMQNPRHLVRRRGQEARLRCSPMKGHSHVYWYRQLPEEGLKFMVYLQKENIIDESGMPKERFSAEFPKEGPSILRIQQVVRGDSAAYFCASSPGTSGGADTQYFGPGTRLTVL.

A single count supports this clone. This chain connects TRBV18 to TRBJ2-7; no definite D call. V was cut by 6 bases and J by 3 bases, with 9 bases left in between. Germline lookup yields CDR1 KGHSH and CDR2 LQKENI. The CDR3 has 12 residues. The CDR3 sequence is CASSLPGYEQYF. DNA of the CDR3: TGTGCCAGCTCTCTACCGGGCTACGAGCAGTACTTC. The full variable domain, with the rest looked up from reference TRBV18 and TRBJ2-7, is NAGVMQNPRHLVRRRGQEARLRCSPMKGHSHVYWYRQLPEEGLKFMVYLQKENIIDESGMPKERFSAEFPKEGPSILRIQQVVRGDSAAYFCASSLPGYEQYFGPGTRLTVT.

The V gene is TRBV4-1, the J gene TRBJ1-6; D gene ambiguous. This CDR3 region has 18 residues. V was trimmed by 0 bases and J by 6 bases, leaving 18 bases between them. In germline, CDR1 is MGHRA, CDR2 YSYEKL. This chain's CDR3 is CASSQELPAAVGNSPLHF. The CDR3 nucleotides are TGCGCCAGCAGCCAAGAGTTGCCCGCGGCCGTGGGTAATTCACCCCTCCACTTT.

The rearrangement uses TRBV7-2 and TRBJ2-7; no definite D call. Trimming took 2 bases from V and 2 from J, leaving 13 bases between them. From germline, CDR1 is SGHTA and CDR2 FQGNSA. This CDR3 spans 15 amino acids. The DNA for the CDR3 is TGTGCCAGCAGCTTAATACCGGCAGGTGCCTACGAGCAGTACTTC. The encoded protein is CASSLIPAGAYEQYF.

The genes are TRBV19 and TRBJ1-5; D is undetermined. The ends were cut back, 3 bases at V and 0 bases at J, with 9 bases in the middle. Germline CDR1 reads LNHDA; CDR2 reads SQIVND (reference sequence). The CDR3 has 15 residues. The CDR3 DNA reads as TGTGCCAGTAGTATCGGGATCTCTAGCAATCAGCCCCAGCATTTT. It translates to CASSIGISSNQPQHF.

The rearrangement links TRBV4-3 to TRBJ2-7, with 11 bases fitting TRBD2. The ends lost 1 base at V and 4 bases at J; junction bases unmatched: 3. This CDR3 spans 15 amino acids. Germline CDR1 is LGHNA and CDR2 is YSLEER. DNA of the CDR3: TGCGCCAGCAGCCAAGGACTAGCGGGGCCTTACGAGCAGTACTTC. Its translation is CASSQGLAGPYEQYF.

CDR3 nucleotide sequence: TGTGCCAGCAGCTTATTGATGGGGGGGTCCCTCAATGAGCAGTTCTTC. Protein: CASSLLMGGSLNEQFF. The chain joins TRBV7-3 to TRBJ2-1, with TRBD2 identical over 7 bases. J gave up 6 bases and V 2 bases, and 10 bases lay outside the gene matches. The CDR3 contains 16 residues. Germline V gene data show CDR1 as SGHTA and CDR2 as FQGTGA.

The J gene is TRBJ1-2, the V gene TRBV7-9, with 9 bases identical to TRBD1. In germline, CDR1 is SEHNR, CDR2 FQNEAQ (reference sequence). Trimming took 5 bases from V and 6 from J; bases not matched to a gene: 4. CDR3 length: 13 residues. CDR3: CASSRRQGDGYTF. Written as DNA, the CDR3 is TGTGCCAGCAGCCGACGACAGGGGGATGGCTACACCTTC.

This clone turned up a few times. The chain recombines TRBV10-2 with TRBJ1-3; possible D gene TRBD1, 5 bases. CDR3 length: 14 amino acids. V lost 3 bases, J lost 8 bases, and 14 bases lay in between. CDR1 is WSHSY and CDR2 is SAAADI in the germline V gene. The CDR3 DNA reads as TGCGCCAGCAGTGAAATCAGGGCTGGGGACACCATATATTTT. This translates into CASSEIRAGDTIYF.

As for this clone: The same CDR3 can be traced to other DNA sequences in this sample. The chain uses TRBV5-1 and TRBJ1-2; a possible D gene is TRBD1 (5 bases). Trimming left V 4 bases short and J 3 bases short, with 10 bases between. CDR1 is SGHRS and CDR2 is YFSETQ in the germline V gene. This CDR3 spans 13 amino acids. The CDR3 sequence is CASSLQGDYGYTF. DNA of the CDR3: TGCGCCAGCAGCCTCCAGGGTGACTATGGCTACACCTTC.

The chain joins TRBV7-9 to TRBJ1-1, with 8 bases lining up with TRBD1. The V segment lost 5 bases and the J segment 1 base; nucleotides outside the gene matches: 6. The V gene's germline CDR1 is SEHNR and CDR2 FQNEAQ (reference sequence). CDR3 length: 15 residues. CDR3 region: CASSTRDRGNTEAFF. DNA of the CDR3: TGTGCCAGCAGCACACGAGACAGGGGGAACACTGAAGCTTTCTTT.

The chain uses TRBV30 and TRBJ1-2; D unclear. Deletions cut 1 base from V and 4 bases from J, with 22 bases between. Germline-derived CDR1 and CDR2 are GTSNPN and SVGIG (reference sequence). The CDR3 is made up of 17 amino acids. The chain's CDR3 is CAWSAPKDSSGGYGYTF. CDR3 coding DNA: TGTGCCTGGAGTGCACCAAAGGACTCGTCTGGAGGCTATGGCTACACCTTC.

V is TRBV24-1 and J is TRBJ2-3, with D perhaps matching TRBD1 (6 bases). In germline, CDR1 is KGHDR, CDR2 SFDVKD. Trimming stripped 2 bases from V and 2 bases from J, with 13 bases between. This CDR3 has 16 amino acids. The CDR3 loop is CATSDSSRGYTDTQYF. The CDR3 DNA reads as TGTGCCACCAGTGATTCCAGTAGGGGGTACACAGATACGCAGTATTTT.

The chain joins TRBV10-1 to TRBJ1-5; D ambiguous. V dropped 5 bases and J dropped 1 base, with 12 bases sitting between them. The CDR3 consists of 15 residues. The germline gives CDR1 WNHNN, CDR2 SYGVQD (reference sequence). The CDR3 spells CASSYNSGSNQPQHF. The DNA for the CDR3 is TGCGCCAGCAGTTATAACAGTGGAAGCAATCAGCCCCAGCATTTT.